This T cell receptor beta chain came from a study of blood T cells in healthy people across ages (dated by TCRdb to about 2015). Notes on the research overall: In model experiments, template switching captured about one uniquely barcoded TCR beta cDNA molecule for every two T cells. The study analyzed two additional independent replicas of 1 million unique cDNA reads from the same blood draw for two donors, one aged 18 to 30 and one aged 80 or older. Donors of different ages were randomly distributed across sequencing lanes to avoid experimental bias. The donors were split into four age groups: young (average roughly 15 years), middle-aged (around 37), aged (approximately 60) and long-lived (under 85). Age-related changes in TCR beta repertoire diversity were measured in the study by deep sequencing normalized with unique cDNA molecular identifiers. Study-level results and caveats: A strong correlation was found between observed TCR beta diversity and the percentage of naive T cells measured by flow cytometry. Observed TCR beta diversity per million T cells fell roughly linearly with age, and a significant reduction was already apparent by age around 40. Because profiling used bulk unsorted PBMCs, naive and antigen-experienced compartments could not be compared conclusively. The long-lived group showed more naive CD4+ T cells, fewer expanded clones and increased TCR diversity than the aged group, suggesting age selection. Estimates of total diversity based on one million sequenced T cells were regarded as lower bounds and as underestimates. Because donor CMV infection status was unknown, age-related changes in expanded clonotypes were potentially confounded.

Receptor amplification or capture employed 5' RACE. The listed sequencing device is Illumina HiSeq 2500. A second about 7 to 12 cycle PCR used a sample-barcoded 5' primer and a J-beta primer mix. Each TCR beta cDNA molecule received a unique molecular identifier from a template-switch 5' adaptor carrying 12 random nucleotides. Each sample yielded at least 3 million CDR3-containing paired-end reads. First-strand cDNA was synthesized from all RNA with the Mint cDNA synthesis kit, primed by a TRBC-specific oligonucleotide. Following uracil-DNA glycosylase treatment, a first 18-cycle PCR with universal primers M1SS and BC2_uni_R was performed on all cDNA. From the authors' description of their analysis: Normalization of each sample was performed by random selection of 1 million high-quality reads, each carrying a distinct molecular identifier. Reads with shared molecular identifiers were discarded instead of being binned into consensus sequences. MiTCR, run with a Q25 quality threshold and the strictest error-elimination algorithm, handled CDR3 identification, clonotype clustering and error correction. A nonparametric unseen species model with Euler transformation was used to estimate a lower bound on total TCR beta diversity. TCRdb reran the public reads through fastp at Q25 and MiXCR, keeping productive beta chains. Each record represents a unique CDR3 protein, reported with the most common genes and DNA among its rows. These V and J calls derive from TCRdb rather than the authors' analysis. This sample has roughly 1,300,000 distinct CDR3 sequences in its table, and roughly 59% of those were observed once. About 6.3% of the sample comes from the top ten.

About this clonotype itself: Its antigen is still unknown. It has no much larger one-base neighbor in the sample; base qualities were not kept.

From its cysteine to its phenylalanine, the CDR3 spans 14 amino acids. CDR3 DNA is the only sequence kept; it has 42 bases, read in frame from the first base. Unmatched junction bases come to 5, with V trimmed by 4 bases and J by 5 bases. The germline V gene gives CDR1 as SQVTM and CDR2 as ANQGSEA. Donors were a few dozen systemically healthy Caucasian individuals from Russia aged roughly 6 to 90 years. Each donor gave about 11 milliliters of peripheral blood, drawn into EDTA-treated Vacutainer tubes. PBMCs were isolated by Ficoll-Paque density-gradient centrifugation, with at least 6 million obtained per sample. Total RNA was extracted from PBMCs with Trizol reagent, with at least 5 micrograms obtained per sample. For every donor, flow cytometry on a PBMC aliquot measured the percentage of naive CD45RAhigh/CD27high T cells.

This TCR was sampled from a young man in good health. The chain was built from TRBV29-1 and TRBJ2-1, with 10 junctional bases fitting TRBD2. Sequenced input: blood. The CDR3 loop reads CSVAGLAGDNEQFF. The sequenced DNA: TGCAGCGTTGCGGGCCTAGCGGGAGACAATGAGCAGTTCTTC.